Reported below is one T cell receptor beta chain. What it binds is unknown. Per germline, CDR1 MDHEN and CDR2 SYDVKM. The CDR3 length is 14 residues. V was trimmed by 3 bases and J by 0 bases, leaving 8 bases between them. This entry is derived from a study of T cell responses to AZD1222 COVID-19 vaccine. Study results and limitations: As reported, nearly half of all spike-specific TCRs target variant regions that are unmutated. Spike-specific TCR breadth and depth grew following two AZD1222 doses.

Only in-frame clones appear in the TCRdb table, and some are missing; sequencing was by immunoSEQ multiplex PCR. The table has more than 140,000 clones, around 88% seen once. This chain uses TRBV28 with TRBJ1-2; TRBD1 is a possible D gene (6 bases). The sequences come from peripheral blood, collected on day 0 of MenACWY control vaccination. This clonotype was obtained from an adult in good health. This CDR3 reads CASSFGGSNYGYTF. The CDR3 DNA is TGTGCCAGCAGTTTCGGGGGCTCTAACTATGGCTACACCTTC.